These 27 T cell receptor beta chains were all obtained from the same sample, sequenced in a study of cytomegalovirus exposure and HLA in healthy donors. 60 Vbeta and 13 Jbeta primers were used in PCR. TCRdb keeps only in-frame clones here, not all; method: immunoSEQ multiplex PCR. The sample lists under 250,000 clones, just over 75% seen once, with about 1.9% in the top ten. The sequenced sample consisted of PBMCs. Source of these receptors: a man younger than 45 in good health and CMV-seronegative.

The chain recombines TRBV10-3 with TRBJ1-4; 11 positions match TRBD1. V shed 6 bases and J 6 bases; nucleotides not matched to a gene: 6. From germline, CDR1 is ENHRY and CDR2 SYGVKD. This CDR3 spans 15 amino acids. CDR3 protein: CAIRGQGASDEKLFF. The CDR3 coding sequence is TGTGCCATCAGAGGACAGGGGGCATCGGATGAAAAACTGTTTTTT.

J is TRBJ1-1 and V is TRBV10-3; D unclear. The V gene lost 1 base and the J gene lost 2 bases, with 8 bases spanning the gap. This CDR3 is 14 amino acids long. Germline V lookup: CDR1 ENHRY, CDR2 SYGVKD. CDR3 nucleotides: TGTGCCATCAGTGAGTTGACACCTAACACTGAAGCTTTCTTT. Protein product: CAISELTPNTEAFF.

The rearrangement uses TRBV27 and TRBJ1-3; tentative D call: TRBD1 (6 bases). The CDR3 covers 20 residues. The V end lost 3 bases, the J end lost 0 bases, and 24 bases lay between the germline ends. Germline loops: CDR1 MNHEY, CDR2 SMNVEV (reference sequence). The CDR3 is CASSFPRGKGPLSSGNTIYF. CDR3 nucleotide sequence: TGTGCCAGCAGTTTCCCCAGGGGCAAGGGACCCCTTAGCTCTGGAAACACCATATATTTT.

The chain recombines TRBV23-1 with TRBJ2-7; tentatively, D is TRBD1 (5 bases). TRBV23-1 is known as an ORF, though its function is uncertain. This CDR3 has 15 amino acids. The V end lost 3 bases, the J end lost 6 bases, and 18 bases lay between the germline ends. The CDR3 sequence: CASSHLGHLVGEQYF. The CDR3 nucleotides are TGCGCCAGCAGTCACTTAGGACATCTCGTGGGCGAGCAGTACTTC.

The J gene is TRBJ2-5, the V gene TRBV10-2, with 9 bases fitting TRBD2. V lost 4 bases to trimming and J lost 5 bases; unmatched junction nucleotides: 8. Germline V lookup: CDR1 WSHSY, CDR2 SAAADI. The CDR3 sequence is 15 residues long. The CDR3 DNA reads as TGCGCCAGCAGTGTGGGGCGGGAGGGCCGGGAGACCCAGTACTTC. Its translation: CASSVGREGRETQYF.

The V call is TRBV10-3, the J call TRBJ2-3; 7 nucleotides line up with TRBD2. CDR3 size: 16 residues. CDR1 ENHRY and CDR2 SYGVKD come from the germline V gene. V shed 4 bases and J 2 bases; nucleotides not matched to a gene: 9. The CDR3 coding sequence is TGTGCCATCAGTGGACTAGCCCTAGCCCCCACAGATACGCAGTATTTT. Translating gives CAISGLALAPTDTQYF.

This sequence joins TRBV19 and TRBJ1-5; the D gene is possibly TRBD1 (5 bases). The CDR3 length is 16 residues. Germline V gene lookup returns CDR1 LNHDA and CDR2 SQIVND (reference sequence). Trimming shortened V by 4 bases and J by 9 bases, and 22 bases separated the two germline ends. CDR3 amino acids: CASSNARMGGRWPQHF. The CDR3 DNA sequence: TGTGCCAGTAGTAACGCCAGAATGGGGGGAAGATGGCCCCAGCATTTT.

The table lists this clone with a count of one. The chain carries TRBV20-1 and TRBJ1-6; no clear D gene. Trimming took 3 bases from V and 11 from J, leaving 5 bases between them. This CDR3 region has 10 residues. Germline assignment: CDR1 DFQATT and CDR2 SNEGSKA (reference sequence). CDR3 loop: CSASPAPLHF. Here the CDR3 DNA reads TGCAGTGCTAGTCCGGCACCCCTCCACTTT.

A single count supports this clone. The CDR3 here is CASSLEQATYEQYF. Written as DNA, the CDR3 is TGTGCCAGCAGTTTGGAACAGGCCACCTACGAGCAGTACTTC. The rearrangement uses TRBV28 and TRBJ2-7, with D possibly matching TRBD1 (5 bases). Trimming pared 3 bases from V and 2 bases from J, leaving 11 bases between. The CDR3 contains 14 residues. Germline CDR1 reads MDHEN; CDR2 reads SYDVKM.

This clone was seen a single time. V usage is TRBV13 and J usage is TRBJ2-2; no reliable D call. Germline V gene sequence: CDR1 PRHDT, CDR2 FYEKMQ (reference sequence). Between the trimmed V and J ends, which lost 3 bases and 2 bases, there was a span of 4 bases. This CDR3 is 13 amino acids long. The CDR3 loop is CASSFQNTGELFF. CDR3 nucleotides: TGTGCCAGCAGCTTCCAAAACACCGGGGAGCTGTTTTTT.

The V and J genes are TRBV27 and TRBJ2-7, with TRBD2 matching 10 bases. The junction had 5 bases not matched to a gene; V was cut back by 3 bases and J by 3 bases. Germline CDR1 reads MNHEY; CDR2 reads SMNVEV (reference sequence). The CDR3 is 15 amino acids. This CDR3 is CASSLRLAGFYEQYF. The CDR3 coding sequence is TGTGCCAGCAGTTTGAGACTAGCGGGTTTCTACGAGCAGTACTTC.

CDR3 in DNA: TGCGCCAGCAGCCAAGGGACTAGCGGGAGTAGGAATGAGCAGTTCTTC. Translated: CASSQGTSGSRNEQFF. The chain couples TRBV4-1 to TRBJ2-1; TRBD2 aligns across 13 bases. J was trimmed by 7 bases and V by 1 base; bases with no gene match: 4. This CDR3 has 16 amino acids. Germline CDR1 reads MGHRA; CDR2 reads YSYEKL.

The chain recombines TRBV7-9 with TRBJ1-2; possible D gene TRBD1, 6 bases. V was cut by 8 bases and J by 4 bases, with 20 bases left in between. Germline assignment: CDR1 SEHNR and CDR2 FQNEAQ (reference sequence). This CDR3 contains 15 residues. The CDR3 region is CASVPGGAGGYGYTF. For the CDR3, the DNA is TGTGCCAGCGTCCCTGGGGGGGCAGGTGGCTATGGCTACACCTTC.

The genes are TRBV9 and TRBJ2-5; D not resolved. The CDR3 consists of 15 residues. Looked up from germline, CDR1 is SGDLS and CDR2 is YYNGEE. Trimming took off 0 bases at V and 1 base at J, with 10 bases between the two ends. CDR3 DNA sequence: TGTGCCAGCAGCGTAGGGTTCAGTTTCCAAGAGACCCAGTACTTC. It translates to CASSVGFSFQETQYF.

The chain uses TRBV19 and TRBJ2-3; 10 nucleotides match TRBD2. The CDR3 extends over 17 amino acids. Looked up from germline, CDR1 is LNHDA and CDR2 is SQIVND (reference sequence). The J segment lost 2 bases and the V segment lost 3 bases, leaving 8 bases of the junction unmatched. The CDR3 loop is CASSITPSGSFTDTQYF. The CDR3 coding sequence is TGTGCCAGTAGTATTACCCCTAGCGGGAGTTTCACAGATACGCAGTATTTT. Based on the CDR3 plus reference TRBV19 and TRBJ2-3, the full variable domain is DGGITQSPKYLFRKEGQNVTLSCEQNLNHDAMYWYRQDPGQGLRLIYYSQIVNDFQKGDIAEGYSVSREKKESFPLTVTSAQKNPTAFYLCASSITPSGSFTDTQYFGPGTRLTVL.

This rearrangement joins TRBV15 to TRBJ1-1; 8 bases fit TRBD1. Germline V gives CDR1 LNHNV, CDR2 YYDKDF (reference sequence). This CDR3 region has 15 residues. After removal of 3 bases from V and 5 bases from J, the junction contained 8 bases not matched to a gene. The CDR3 sequence is CATSSHGQGWTEAFF. CDR3 nucleotides: TGTGCCACCAGCAGCCACGGACAGGGTTGGACTGAAGCTTTCTTT.

The V gene is TRBV29-1, the J gene TRBJ2-7, with a possible D match to TRBD2 (5 bases). This CDR3 is built from 14 residues. Germline V CDR1 and CDR2: SQVTM, ANQGSEA. V lost 3 bases and J 7 bases, leaving 19 bases between the germline ends. The CDR3 here is CSVESVPGIREQYF. The CDR3 coding sequence is TGCAGCGTTGAGTCCGTCCCCGGGATAAGGGAGCAGTACTTC.

This chain joins TRBV15 and TRBJ1-4, with TRBD1 matching over 10 bases. Germline CDR1 is LNHNV and CDR2 is YYDKDF (reference sequence). The length of the CDR3 is 15 residues. The ends lost 5 bases at V and 14 bases at J; junction bases unmatched: 14. The CDR3 is CATSLGTGVMKYLFF. CDR3 nucleotides: TGTGCCACCAGCCTAGGGACAGGGGTAATGAAATATCTGTTTTTT.

The rearrangement links TRBV6-5 to TRBJ2-1; D perhaps matches TRBD2 (6 bases). With 10 bases removed from V and 0 bases from J, the gap between germline ends came to 10 bases. CDR1 is MNHEY and CDR2 is SVGAGI in the germline V gene. CDR3 length equals 13 residues. As DNA, the CDR3 is TGTGCCACCGCGGGGAGCTCCTACAATGAGCAGTTCTTC. Translated, it gives CATAGSSYNEQFF.

This chain connects TRBV27 to TRBJ1-1; 8 nucleotides match TRBD1. The ends lost 4 bases at V and 1 base at J; junction bases unmatched: 8. The germline gives CDR1 MNHEY, CDR2 SMNVEV (reference sequence). The CDR3 has 16 residues. CDR3 sequence (DNA): TGTGCCAGCAGTTCCTACCTTGGACAGGGGAACACTGAAGCTTTCTTT. The encoded protein is CASSSYLGQGNTEAFF.

V and J are TRBV7-9 and TRBJ2-5; TRBD2 is a possible D gene (6 bases). V was shortened by 7 bases and J by 2 bases, with 17 bases between the two germline ends. The CDR3 length is 15 residues. Looked up from germline, CDR1 is SEHNR and CDR2 is FQNEAQ (reference sequence). The CDR3 DNA sequence: TGTGCCAGCAAGGGAGGAGGGAACTATCAAGAGACCCAGTACTTC. It translates to CASKGGGNYQETQYF.

The chain links TRBV6-5 to TRBJ2-7; 7 bases map to TRBD1. CDR3 size: 14 residues. The junction had 7 bases not matched to a gene; V was cut back by 6 bases and J by 2 bases. Germline CDR1 MNHEY, CDR2 SVGAGI. The CDR3 bases are TGTGCCAGCAGACAAGACAGGGCAACCTACGAGCAGTACTTC. Translation gives CASRQDRATYEQYF.

This clone was detected once. The chain recombines TRBV27 with TRBJ2-1; weak D call: TRBD2 (5 bases). Trimming pared 4 bases from V and 8 bases from J, leaving 15 bases between. This CDR3 comprises 14 residues. Germline CDR1 MNHEY, CDR2 SMNVEV (reference sequence). The CDR3 sequence: CASSSSWTWDEQFF. Here the CDR3 DNA reads TGTGCCAGCAGTTCTAGCTGGACGTGGGATGAGCAGTTCTTC.

This chain uses TRBV25-1 with TRBJ1-3; D gene unclear. This CDR3 is built from 15 residues. V was clipped by 3 bases and J by 3 bases, with 12 bases between them. Germline assignment: CDR1 MGHDK and CDR2 SYGVNS. The CDR3 is CASSDVNSGGNTIYF. The CDR3 bases are TGTGCCAGCAGTGATGTAAACTCTGGTGGAAACACCATATATTTT.

The V call is TRBV4-1, the J call TRBJ2-7; 9 nucleotides match TRBD2. The germline V gene encodes CDR1 MGHRA and CDR2 YSYEKL. This CDR3 is 15 amino acids long. The ends lost 6 bases at V and 7 bases at J; junction bases unmatched: 13. The CDR3 sequence is CASRPIAGVSWEQYF. CDR3 DNA: TGCGCCAGCAGACCCATAGCGGGAGTATCTTGGGAGCAGTACTTC.

The V and J genes are TRBV9 and TRBJ2-2; 7 positions agree with TRBD1. V gave up 3 bases and J gave up 5 bases; unmatched junction bases: 4. CDR1 SGDLS and CDR2 YYNGEE come from the germline V gene. The CDR3 is 14 residues long. The CDR3 region is CASSELQGTGELFF. For the CDR3, the DNA is TGTGCCAGCAGCGAGCTACAGGGGACCGGGGAGCTGTTTTTT.

The chain joins TRBV5-6 to TRBJ2-2, with 8 bases identical to TRBD1. This CDR3 has 18 amino acids. The germline gives CDR1 SGHDT, CDR2 YYEEEE. J lost 4 bases, V lost 4 bases, and 15 bases had no gene match. The CDR3 region has the DNA TGTGCCAGCAGCGCGAATGATCAGGGGGCGCGTTTCACCGGGGAGCTGTTTTTT. Protein product: CASSANDQGARFTGELFF.